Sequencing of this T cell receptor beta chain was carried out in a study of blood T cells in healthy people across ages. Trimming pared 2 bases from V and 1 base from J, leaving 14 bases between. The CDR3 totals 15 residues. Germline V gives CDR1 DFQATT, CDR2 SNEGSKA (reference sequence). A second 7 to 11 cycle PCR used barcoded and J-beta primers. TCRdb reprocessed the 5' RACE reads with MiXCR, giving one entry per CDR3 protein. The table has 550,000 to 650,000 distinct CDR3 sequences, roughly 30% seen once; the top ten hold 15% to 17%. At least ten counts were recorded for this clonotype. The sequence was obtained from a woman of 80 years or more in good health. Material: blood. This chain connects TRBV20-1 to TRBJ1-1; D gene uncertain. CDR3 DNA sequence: TGCAGTGCTAGACCTCTTACAGTGACGAACACTGAAGCTTTCTTT. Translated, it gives CSARPLTVTNTEAFF.